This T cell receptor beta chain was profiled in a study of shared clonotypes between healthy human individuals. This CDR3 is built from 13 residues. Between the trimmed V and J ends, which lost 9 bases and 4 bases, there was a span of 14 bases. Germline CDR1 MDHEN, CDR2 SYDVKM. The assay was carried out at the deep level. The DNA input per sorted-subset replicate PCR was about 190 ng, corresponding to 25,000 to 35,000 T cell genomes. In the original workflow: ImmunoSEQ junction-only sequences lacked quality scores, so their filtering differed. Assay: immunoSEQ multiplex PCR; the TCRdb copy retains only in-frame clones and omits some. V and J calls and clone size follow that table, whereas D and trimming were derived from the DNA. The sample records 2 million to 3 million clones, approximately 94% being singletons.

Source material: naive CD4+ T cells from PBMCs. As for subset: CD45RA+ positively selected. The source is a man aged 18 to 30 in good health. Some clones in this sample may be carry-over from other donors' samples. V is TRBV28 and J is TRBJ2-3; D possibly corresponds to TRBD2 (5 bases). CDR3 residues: CASTSPVPDTQYF. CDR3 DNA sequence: TGTGCCAGTACTAGTCCGGTCCCAGATACGCAGTATTTT.